Given below is one T cell receptor beta chain in context. Which antigen it targets is not known. The sample holds no much larger clone one base away, and base qualities are not on file. This entry is derived from a study of T cell responses to AZD1222 COVID-19 vaccine (dated by TCRdb to about 2021). Broadly, across the study: TCR sequencing covered some 250 trial participants: 200 to 220 given two doses of AZD1222 and 26 given two doses of MenACWY control vaccine. Trial participants were enrolled by age into 18-55, 56-69 and 70-plus year subgroups, with about 150, 28 and 57 TCR-sequenced participants respectively.

The time point tag for this specimen amounts to: baseline before first vaccination. Sample treatment or condition, as interpreted from the label and publication: meningococcal conjugate vaccine given as trial control. Samples from vaccinated people were obtained from the UK trials COV001 and COV002, which included a single-blind randomized controlled phase 2/3 trial of AZD1222 (ChAdOx1 nCoV-19) in healthy adults. For TCRbeta chain sequencing, PBMC samples were collected from trial participants at day 0 and at day 28 after the second dose. The CDR3 regions of human TCRbeta chains were analyzed by immunosequencing. Under the source paper's analysis protocol: TCRs in the repertoires were compared against a reference library of SARS-CoV-2-specific TCRs that had been generated with the MIRA antigen-specificity platform. Breadth was defined as the fraction of unique TCRs that were SARS-CoV-2-associated, and depth was defined as the fraction of total T cells that were SARS-CoV-2-associated. Using the MIRA data, each spike-specific TCR was mapped to the spike region that the TCR reacts to and placed in a CD4 or CD8 class. Log10-transformed breadth and depth values were compared by one-way ANOVA with Sidak's multiple comparisons tests. TCRdb re-hosts the immuneACCESS table, in-frame sequences only. Its copies lack some clones; in the studies checked, an unresolved V gene accounts for under half of them, and the cause for the rest is not known. D and trimming were read from the DNA, whereas the V and J calls and clone size are those reported in that table. The sample contains under 200,000 clones, around 87% of them found a single time. About 3% of the sample is taken by the ten largest.

What the authors observed across the whole study: Because no day 14 peak-response samples were available, the repertoires could be characterized only after the peak T cell response. Vaccine-associated CD4 TCRs spanned the whole spike protein, with dominant responses in regions 160-218 and 743-854. Participants were mostly white British, with more females than males. The authors suggested clonal diversity may have been underestimated. After two AZD1222 doses, spike-specific TCR breadth and depth were significantly higher than at day 0 and than in MenACWY recipients. The 56-69-year group was small, and its depth increase did not reach significance, likely because of low power. Epitopes outside the regions mutated in the B.1.351 and B.1.1.7 variants were reportedly recognized by nearly half of the unique spike-specific TCRs. Conclusions about previously exposed vaccinees are limited because only six or seven AZD1222 recipients were SARS-CoV-2 seropositive at baseline.

From the germline V gene (reference sequence), CDR1 is PRHDT and CDR2 is FYEKMQ. The CDR3 measures 13 amino acids from cysteine to phenylalanine. Of all the DNA, just the CDR3 is kept, 39 bases in frame from base 1. Deletion took 5 bases off V and 1 base off J, with a span of 8 bases between the germline ends. This TCR was sampled from an adult in good health. The chain is assembled from TRBV13 and TRBJ1-1, with the D segment identity uncertain. Sequencing was performed on peripheral blood, taken on day 0 of MenACWY control vaccination. The bases read TGTGCCAGCAGCGCCAGCGGGAACACTGAAGCTTTCTTT. This encodes CASSASGNTEAFF. When the CDR3 is completed using the reference TRBV13 and TRBJ1-1 genes on either side, the full variable domain is AAGVIQSPRHLIKEKRETATLKCYPIPRHDTVYWYQQGPGQDPQFLISFYEKMQSDKGSIPDRFSAQQFSDYHSELNMSSLELGDSALYFCASSASGNTEAFFGQGTRLTVV.